Each of the 20 T cell receptor beta chains below was sequenced from the same sample in a study of OX40 agonist ivuxolimab in advanced cancers. TCRdb's copy holds only in-frame clones and misses some; the assay was immunoSEQ multiplex PCR. The table records approximately 58,000 clones, 84% of them present only once. Here the sequenced sample was CD4+ or CD8+ T cells sorted from blood, taken in a trial of the OX40 agonist ivuxolimab. Receptors originate from an adult with an advanced solid tumor such as melanoma, head and neck, liver or kidney cancer.

The chain has TRBV28 and TRBJ1-4; weak D call: TRBD1 (6 bases). The CDR3 covers 14 residues. The germline V gene has CDR1 MDHEN and CDR2 SYDVKM. V gave up 9 bases and J gave up 4 bases, with 15 bases separating them. CDR3 sequence (DNA): TGTGCCAGTAATTCAGGGGTCGGTAATGAAAAACTGTTTTTT. This translates into CASNSGVGNEKLFF.

The V gene is TRBV19, the J gene TRBJ2-4, with a weak D call TRBD2 (6 bases). Trimming pared 4 bases from V and 8 bases from J, leaving 12 bases between. The CDR3 covers 13 residues. The germline V gene has CDR1 LNHDA and CDR2 SQIVND (reference sequence). The CDR3 sequence: CASSKGREDIQYF. In DNA, the CDR3 is TGTGCCAGTAGTAAGGGAAGGGAGGACATTCAGTACTTC.

The CDR3 sequence: CASSANPGQGRDTQYF. DNA for the CDR3: TGTGCCAGCAGCGCCAACCCGGGACAAGGAAGAGATACGCAGTATTTT. This rearrangement joins TRBV9 to TRBJ2-3; a possible D gene is TRBD1 (6 bases). CDR1 and CDR2 from the germline V gene are SGDLS and YYNGEE. Trimming removed 3 bases at V and 5 bases at J, with 19 bases between. The CDR3 contains 16 residues. Full variable domain (missing parts from reference TRBV9 and TRBJ2-3): DSGVTQTPKHLITATGQRVTLRCSPRSGDLSVYWYQQSLDQGLQFLIQYYNGEERAKGNILERFSAQQFPDLHSELNLSSLELGDSALYFCASSANPGQGRDTQYFGPGTRLTVL.

The chain has TRBV5-1 and TRBJ2-3; the D is unclear. V dropped 0 bases and J dropped 2 bases, with 10 bases sitting between them. CDR1 and CDR2 (germline): SGHRS, YFSETQ. This CDR3 has 15 residues. The CDR3 DNA follows: TGCGCCAGCAGCTTGGGGGATTCTAACACAGATACGCAGTATTTT. Protein: CASSLGDSNTDTQYF.

The chain uses TRBV15 and TRBJ2-7; 9 bases align to TRBD2. CDR1 and CDR2 from the germline V gene are LNHNV and YYDKDF (reference sequence). Germline trimming cut 4 bases from V and 5 bases from J; bases unmatched to any gene: 3. The CDR3 covers 13 residues. This CDR3 is CATSISGSNEQYF. CDR3 bases: TGTGCCACCAGCATTAGCGGGAGTAACGAGCAGTACTTC.

Only a few counts were recorded for this clone. The rearrangement joins TRBV19 to TRBJ2-3; perhaps TRBD2 as D (5 bases). Germline values: CDR1 LNHDA, CDR2 SQIVND (reference sequence). This CDR3 spans 15 amino acids. Trimming pared 3 bases from V and 4 bases from J, leaving 14 bases between. The CDR3 sequence: CASSIGGSGPDTQYF. The CDR3 bases are TGTGCCAGTAGTATCGGTGGGAGTGGGCCAGATACGCAGTATTTT.

The chain carries TRBV2 and TRBJ1-5, with D perhaps TRBD1 (5 bases). Trimming took off 5 bases at V and 5 bases at J, with 16 bases between the two ends. Per germline, CDR1 SNHLY and CDR2 FYNNEI. The CDR3 is made up of 15 amino acids. CDR3 residues: CASSILGGDDQPQHF. CDR3 sequence (DNA): TGTGCCAGCAGTATCCTTGGGGGGGATGATCAGCCCCAGCATTTT.

This rearrangement joins TRBV28 to TRBJ1-2; D might be TRBD1 (6 bases). Trimming removed 4 bases from V and 4 bases from J, with 13 bases in between. The CDR3 is 14 residues long. Germline CDR1 is MDHEN and CDR2 is SYDVKM. In DNA form, the CDR3 reads TGTGCCAGCAGTTCAGGTTACAGGGCCTATGGCTACACCTTC. It encodes CASSSGYRAYGYTF.

The V call is TRBV28, the J call TRBJ1-1, with a weak D call TRBD1 (6 bases). The CDR3 runs to 13 residues. V was shortened by 5 bases and J by 0 bases, with 7 bases between the two germline ends. CDR1 and CDR2 from the germline V gene are MDHEN and SYDVKM. Here the CDR3 DNA reads TGTGCCAGCAGTAGGACAGTGAACACTGAAGCTTTCTTT. Amino acid sequence: CASSRTVNTEAFF.

The chain combines TRBV5-8 with TRBJ2-7, with 13 bases aligning to TRBD2. V was clipped by 0 bases and J by 4 bases; unmatched bases: 7. CDR1 and CDR2 from the germline V gene are SGHTS and YDEGEE. This CDR3 is built from 17 residues. The CDR3 coding sequence is TGTGCCAGCAGCTTGGGAGACGGGACTAGCGGGATTTACGAGCAGTACTTC. Translated, it gives CASSLGDGTSGIYEQYF.

This clone was detected once. The chain links TRBV5-1 to TRBJ2-2, with TRBD1 matching 11 bases. The V and J ends lost 3 bases and 5 bases, in that order; junction bases with no gene match: 6. Germline V lookup: CDR1 SGHRS, CDR2 YFSETQ. The CDR3 is made up of 16 amino acids. The CDR3 nucleotides are TGCGCCAGCAGCTATGCGGGACAGGGGGAGACCGGGGAGCTGTTTTTT. Translated, it gives CASSYAGQGETGELFF.

This clone was observed once. The chain recombines TRBV18 with TRBJ1-1; D is ambiguous. CDR3 length: 14 amino acids. The V and J ends lost 6 bases and 3 bases respectively, with 14 bases between them. Per germline, CDR1 KGHSH and CDR2 LQKENI. The CDR3 here is CASSIKGSHTEAFF. The CDR3, as DNA: TGTGCCAGCTCGATTAAAGGGTCCCACACTGAAGCTTTCTTT.

The CDR3 loop is CASSQGRGSGNQETQYF. Here the CDR3 DNA reads TGCGCCAGCAGCCAAGGTCGGGGTAGCGGGAACCAAGAGACCCAGTACTTC. V usage is TRBV4-1 and J usage is TRBJ2-5; 8 nucleotides agree with TRBD2. The V gene's germline CDR1 is MGHRA and CDR2 YSYEKL. V trimming: 1 base; J trimming: 0 bases; junction bases outside the gene matches: 7. This CDR3 is 17 amino acids long.

The chain carries TRBV28 and TRBJ1-6; 8 nucleotides align to TRBD1. V shed 7 bases and J 5 bases; nucleotides not matched to a gene: 4. The CDR3 has 14 residues. The germline gives CDR1 MDHEN, CDR2 SYDVKM. CDR3 in amino acids: CASTPTGDNSPLHF. CDR3 nucleotides: TGTGCCAGCACCCCGACAGGGGATAATTCACCCCTCCACTTT. The full variable domain, in which reference TRBV28 and TRBJ1-6 provide the parts outside the CDR3, is DVKVTQSSRYLVKRTGEKVFLECVQDMDHENMFWYRQDPGLGLRLIYFSYDVKMKEKGDIPEGYSVSREKKERFSLILESASTNQTSMYLCASTPTGDNSPLHFGNGTRLTVT.

The chain has TRBV5-4 and TRBJ2-5; no clear D. Germline-derived CDR1 and CDR2 are SGHNT and YYREEE (reference sequence). Trimming removed 0 bases from V and 1 base from J, with 4 bases in between. The CDR3 is 13 residues long. CDR3 protein: CASSLDSQETQYF. CDR3 sequence (DNA): TGTGCCAGCAGCTTGGACAGCCAAGAGACCCAGTACTTC.

V usage is TRBV28 and J usage is TRBJ2-1; TRBD1 aligns across 11 bases. Germline V lookup: CDR1 MDHEN, CDR2 SYDVKM. V shed 3 bases and J 8 bases; nucleotides not matched to a gene: 21. The CDR3 length is 20 residues. CDR3 bases: TGTGCCAGCAGTTTTCCCGGACAGGGGGCAGCGGGCTTAGGTTGGGATGAGCAGTTCTTC. Translating it yields CASSFPGQGAAGLGWDEQFF.

This chain links TRBV30 with TRBJ1-5; no reliable D call. V lost 2 bases and J 3 bases, leaving 8 bases between the germline ends. This CDR3 has 13 amino acids. Germline CDR1 and CDR2: GTSNPN and SVGIG (reference sequence). DNA of the CDR3: TGTGCCTGGAGTCCGAGTTTCAATCAGCCCCAGCATTTT. Amino acid sequence: CAWSPSFNQPQHF. Variable domain in full (rest from reference TRBV30 and TRBJ1-5): SQTIHQWPATLVQPVGSPLSLECTVEGTSNPNLYWYRQAAGRGLQLLFYSVGIGQISSEVPQNLSASRPQDRQFILSSKKLLLSDSGFYLCAWSPSFNQPQHFGDGTRLSIL.

In DNA, the CDR3 is TGTGCCAGTAGTACCCGGACAGGTACGCCCCAGCATTTT. Its translation is CASSTRTGTPQHF. The genes are TRBV19 and TRBJ1-5; 7 bases align to TRBD1. CDR1 and CDR2 from the germline V gene are LNHDA and SQIVND (reference sequence). J gave up 9 bases and V 4 bases, and 6 bases lay outside the gene matches. The CDR3 extends over 13 amino acids.

This clone appeared many times. The gene calls are TRBV19 and TRBJ1-4, with TRBD1 identical over 10 bases. This CDR3 spans 14 amino acids. V was clipped by 10 bases and J by 8 bases; unmatched bases: 10. Germline CDR1 is LNHDA and CDR2 is SQIVND (reference sequence). In nucleotides, the CDR3 is TGTGCCACAAGATCGACAGGGGGCGGCGAAAAACTGTTTTTT. This translates into CATRSTGGGEKLFF.

The chain employs TRBV28 and TRBJ1-5, with TRBD1 as a possible D gene (5 bases). V was cut by 4 bases and J by 4 bases, with 11 bases left in between. The germline CDR1 and CDR2 sequences are MDHEN and SYDVKM. The CDR3 loop spans 14 amino acids. This chain's CDR3 is CASSYERGNQPQHF. CDR3 coding DNA: TGTGCCAGCAGTTATGAAAGGGGTAATCAGCCCCAGCATTTT. Based on the CDR3 plus reference TRBV28 and TRBJ1-5, the full variable domain is DVKVTQSSRYLVKRTGEKVFLECVQDMDHENMFWYRQDPGLGLRLIYFSYDVKMKEKGDIPEGYSVSREKKERFSLILESASTNQTSMYLCASSYERGNQPQHFGDGTRLSIL.